These 19 T cell receptor beta chains were all obtained from the same sample, sequenced in a study of OX40 agonist ivuxolimab in advanced cancers. This table comes from immunoSEQ multiplex PCR, and its TCRdb copy is limited to in-frame clones, with some not included. The sample includes some 68,000 clones, 85% to 90% seen only once; the top ten take roughly 0.99%. This material consisted of CD4+ or CD8+ T cells sorted from blood, taken in a trial of the OX40 agonist ivuxolimab. Receptor source: an adult with an advanced solid tumor such as melanoma, head and neck, liver or kidney cancer.

The chain carries TRBV6-4 and TRBJ1-2; 7 bases are shared with TRBD1. Germline CDR1 MRHNA, CDR2 SNTAGT. This CDR3 has 16 amino acids. V was clipped by 3 bases and J by 5 bases; unmatched bases: 12. The CDR3 loop is CASSERTGGEVYGYTF. The DNA of the CDR3 is TGTGCCAGCAGTGAAAGGACAGGAGGTGAAGTTTATGGCTACACCTTC.

This sequence joins TRBV27 and TRBJ2-1; 8 nucleotides agree with TRBD1. The length of the CDR3 is 14 residues. CDR1 and CDR2 (germline): MNHEY, SMNVEV (reference sequence). The V gene end was trimmed by 6 bases and the J gene end by 7 bases; junction bases not matched to a gene: 8. The CDR3: CASRAGGRVNEQFF. CDR3 sequence (DNA): TGTGCCAGCAGGGCAGGGGGCCGGGTGAATGAGCAGTTCTTC.

This clone was seen a few times. The sample carries other DNA sequences with the same CDR3. Here the CDR3 reads CASSGSFSNQPQHF. CDR3 bases: TGTGCCAGCAGTGGTAGTTTTAGCAATCAGCCCCAGCATTTT. V usage is TRBV6-1 and J usage is TRBJ1-5; D gene ambiguous. The length of the CDR3 is 14 residues. V lost 4 bases to trimming and J lost 0 bases, with 7 bases between them. Germline assignment: CDR1 MNHNS and CDR2 SASEGT.

This rearrangement joins TRBV7-6 to TRBJ1-1; maybe TRBD1 (6 bases). This CDR3 region has 14 residues. V lost 6 bases to trimming and J lost 5 bases, with 16 bases between them. From germline, CDR1 is SGHVS and CDR2 FNYEAQ. CDR3 coding DNA: TGTGCCAGCAGTTTTACTTCCAGGGGAACTGAAGCTTTCTTT. Its translation: CASSFTSRGTEAFF.

A single count supports this clone. The chain has TRBV7-3 and TRBJ2-3; 12 positions match TRBD2. The junction had 7 bases not matched to a gene; V was cut back by 2 bases and J by 4 bases. CDR3 length equals 17 residues. Germline-derived CDR1 and CDR2 are SGHTA and FQGTGA. In DNA form, the CDR3 reads TGTGCCAGCAGCTTATCCCCCCTAGCGGGAGGGCCAGATACGCAGTATTTT. Translation: CASSLSPLAGGPDTQYF.

This chain links TRBV5-1 with TRBJ2-2; TRBD2 might be the D (6 bases). Trimming left V 0 bases short and J 1 base short, with 10 bases between. From germline, CDR1 is SGHRS and CDR2 YFSETQ. The CDR3 consists of 16 residues. The CDR3 region is CASSLVPRGNTGELFF. CDR3 nucleotides: TGCGCCAGCAGCTTGGTTCCGCGGGGGAACACCGGGGAGCTGTTTTTT.

The chain has TRBV6-4 and TRBJ2-2, with 10 bases lining up with TRBD2. Germline V gene data show CDR1 as MRHNA and CDR2 as SNTAGT. J gave up 6 bases and V 6 bases, and 4 bases lay outside the gene matches. The CDR3 spans 14 residues. Here the CDR3 reads CASRSGRASGELFF. Written as DNA, the CDR3 is TGTGCCAGCAGGAGCGGGAGGGCCTCCGGGGAGCTGTTTTTT.

The chain is built from TRBV7-9 and TRBJ2-2, with D unresolved. From germline, CDR1 is SEHNR and CDR2 FQNEAQ (reference sequence). V lost 5 bases and J 5 bases, leaving 12 bases between the germline ends. This CDR3 has 14 residues. CDR3 nucleotides: TGTGCCAGCAGCGAGAGCGCTAGGACCGGGGAGCTGTTTTTT. The encoded protein is CASSESARTGELFF. The entire variable domain, with the rest obtained from reference TRBV7-9 and TRBJ2-2, is as follows: DTGVSQNPRHKITKRGQNVTFRCDPISEHNRLYWYRQTLGQGPEFLTYFQNEAQLEKSRLLSDRFSAERPKGSFSTLEIQRTEQGDSAMYLCASSESARTGELFFGEGSRLTVL.

The rearrangement uses TRBV19 and TRBJ2-5, with 9 bases that match TRBD1. This CDR3 has 17 amino acids. CDR1 is LNHDA and CDR2 is SQIVND in the germline V gene (reference sequence). The J segment lost 4 bases and the V segment lost 7 bases, leaving 16 bases of the junction unmatched. This chain's CDR3 is CASTNTPGQGGGETQYF. In DNA, the CDR3 is TGTGCCAGTACCAACACGCCGGGACAGGGAGGAGGAGAGACCCAGTACTTC.

This chain joins TRBV2 and TRBJ1-5, with D unresolved. CDR3 size: 13 residues. V was shortened by 6 bases and J by 6 bases, with 12 bases between the two germline ends. Germline V gene data show CDR1 as SNHLY and CDR2 as FYNNEI. The CDR3: CASRSRGFQPQHF. DNA of the CDR3: TGTGCCAGCAGATCGAGAGGCTTTCAGCCCCAGCATTTT. Using reference TRBV2 and TRBJ1-5 for the parts outside the CDR3, the full variable domain is EPEVTQTPSHQVTQMGQEVILRCVPISNHLYFYWYRQILGQKVEFLVSFYNNEISEKSEIFDDQFSVERPDGSNFTLKIRSTKLEDSAMYFCASRSRGFQPQHFGDGTRLSIL.

The CDR3 loop reads CASSLNRGSPNTGELFF. The CDR3 DNA follows: TGTGCCAGCAGCTTGAATCGCGGGAGTCCTAACACCGGGGAGCTGTTTTTT. The chain employs TRBV5-6 and TRBJ2-2, with TRBD2 matching 7 bases. The CDR3 loop spans 17 amino acids. The J segment lost 2 bases and the V segment lost 1 base, leaving 8 bases of the junction unmatched. Per the germline V gene, CDR1 is SGHDT and CDR2 is YYEEEE.

The chain is built from TRBV29-1 and TRBJ2-2, with 12 bases aligning to TRBD1. The CDR3 consists of 16 residues. Per germline, CDR1 SQVTM and CDR2 ANQGSEA. The V segment lost 4 bases and the J segment 2 bases; nucleotides outside the gene matches: 5. The CDR3 coding sequence is TGCAGCGTTGCGGGGACAGGGGGCTTTAACACCGGGGAGCTGTTTTTT. This encodes CSVAGTGGFNTGELFF.

This chain links TRBV2 with TRBJ2-7; 7 bases agree with TRBD1. Trimming removed 11 bases from V and 6 bases from J; junction bases left unmatched: 10. Germline CDR1 reads SNHLY; CDR2 reads FYNNEI. The CDR3 runs 12 residues. This chain's CDR3 is CASRRGLFEQYF. CDR3 nucleotide sequence: TGTGCCTCAAGAAGGGGGCTCTTCGAGCAGTACTTC.

The chain employs TRBV9 and TRBJ2-5; D possibly corresponds to TRBD2 (5 bases). The CDR3 runs to 14 residues. CDR1 is SGDLS, CDR2 YYNGEE, per germline. V was shortened by 3 bases and J by 4 bases, with 13 bases between the two germline ends. The CDR3 nucleotides are TGTGCCAGCAGCGCCCTTCTAGCAGGAGAGACCCAGTACTTC. This codes for CASSALLAGETQYF.

V is TRBV19 and J is TRBJ1-1; D not resolved. This CDR3 has 15 residues. Germline assignment: CDR1 LNHDA and CDR2 SQIVND (reference sequence). The V end was cut by 7 bases, the J end by 4 bases, with 19 bases between. The CDR3 nucleotides are TGTGCCAGTACCGAGCTCAGGTCCCGAGGCACTGAAGCTTTCTTT. Its translation: CASTELRSRGTEAFF.

This chain joins TRBV11-1 and TRBJ1-1; D is uncertain. Germline-derived CDR1 and CDR2 are SGHAT and FQDESV (reference sequence). V was shortened by 7 bases and J by 1 base, with 10 bases between the two germline ends. This CDR3 is built from 13 residues. Here the CDR3 reads CASIRTGNTEAFF. The CDR3 DNA sequence: TGTGCCAGCATCCGGACCGGGAACACTGAAGCTTTCTTT.

The chain is built from TRBV28 and TRBJ1-1; 9 positions agree with TRBD1. Trimming cost V 5 bases and J 3 bases; bases outside gene matches: 7. The CDR3 is made up of 15 amino acids. Germline CDR1 reads MDHEN; CDR2 reads SYDVKM. The CDR3 nucleotides are TGTGCCAGCAGTCCCGGGACAGGGATATACACTGAAGCTTTCTTT. Translating it yields CASSPGTGIYTEAFF.

The chain recombines TRBV7-9 with TRBJ2-7, with TRBD1 matching over 7 bases. From germline, CDR1 is SEHNR and CDR2 FQNEAQ (reference sequence). The CDR3 covers 14 residues. V shed 5 bases and J 0 bases; nucleotides not matched to a gene: 4. For the CDR3, the DNA is TGTGCCAGCAGCCCCAGGGGGTTCTCCTACGAGCAGTACTTC. It encodes CASSPRGFSYEQYF.

V gene TRBV19 combines with J gene TRBJ1-1; tentative D call: TRBD1 (5 bases). Between the trimmed V and J ends, which lost 5 bases and 5 bases, there was a span of 15 bases. In germline, CDR1 is LNHDA, CDR2 SQIVND (reference sequence). The CDR3 has 14 amino acids. CDR3 nucleotide sequence: TGTGCCAGTAGTTCCCCCCCAGGGCGGACTGAAGCTTTCTTT. Amino acids: CASSSPPGRTEAFF.